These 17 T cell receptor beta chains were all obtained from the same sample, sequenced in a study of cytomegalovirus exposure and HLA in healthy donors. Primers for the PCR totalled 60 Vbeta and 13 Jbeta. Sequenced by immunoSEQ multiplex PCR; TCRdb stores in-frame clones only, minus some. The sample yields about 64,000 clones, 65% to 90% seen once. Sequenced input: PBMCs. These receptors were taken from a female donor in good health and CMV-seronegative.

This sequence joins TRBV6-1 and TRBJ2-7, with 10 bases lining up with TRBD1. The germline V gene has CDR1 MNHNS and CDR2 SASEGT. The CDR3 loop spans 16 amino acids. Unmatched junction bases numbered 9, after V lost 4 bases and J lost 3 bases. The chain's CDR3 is CASSGLTGTGVYEQYF. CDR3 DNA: TGTGCCAGCAGTGGCCTGACCGGGACAGGGGTCTACGAGCAGTACTTC.

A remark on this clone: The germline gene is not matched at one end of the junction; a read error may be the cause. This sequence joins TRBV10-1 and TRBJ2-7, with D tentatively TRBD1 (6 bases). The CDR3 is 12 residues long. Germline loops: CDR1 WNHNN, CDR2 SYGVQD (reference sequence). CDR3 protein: CASSESETGPNF. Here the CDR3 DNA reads TGCGCCAGCAGTGAGTCTGAAACAGGGCCAAACTTC.

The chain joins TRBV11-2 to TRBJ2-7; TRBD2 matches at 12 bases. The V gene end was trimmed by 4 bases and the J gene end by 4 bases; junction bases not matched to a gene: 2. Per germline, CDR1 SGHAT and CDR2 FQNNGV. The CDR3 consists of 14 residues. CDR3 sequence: CASSSTSGRYEQYF. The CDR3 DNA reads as TGTGCCAGCAGCTCGACTAGCGGGAGATACGAGCAGTACTTC.

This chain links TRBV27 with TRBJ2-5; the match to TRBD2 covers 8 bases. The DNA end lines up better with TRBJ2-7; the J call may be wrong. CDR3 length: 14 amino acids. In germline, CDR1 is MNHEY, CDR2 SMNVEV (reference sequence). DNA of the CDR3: TGTGCCAGCAGTCAGCGGGAGTCTAGGCGCGAGCAGTACTTC. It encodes CASSQRESRREQYF.

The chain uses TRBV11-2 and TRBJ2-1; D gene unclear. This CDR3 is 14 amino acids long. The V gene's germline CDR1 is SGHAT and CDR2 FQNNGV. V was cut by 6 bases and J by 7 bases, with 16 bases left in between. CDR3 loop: CASRPSLWANEQFF. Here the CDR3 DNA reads TGTGCCAGCAGACCCTCCCTGTGGGCTAATGAGCAGTTCTTC.

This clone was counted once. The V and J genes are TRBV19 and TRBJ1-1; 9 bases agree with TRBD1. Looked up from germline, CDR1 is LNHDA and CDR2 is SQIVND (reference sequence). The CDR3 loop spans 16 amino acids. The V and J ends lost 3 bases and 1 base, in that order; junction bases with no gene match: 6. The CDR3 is CASSILRGQGNTEAFF. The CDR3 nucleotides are TGTGCCAGTAGTATTCTCAGGGGACAGGGGAACACTGAAGCTTTCTTT.

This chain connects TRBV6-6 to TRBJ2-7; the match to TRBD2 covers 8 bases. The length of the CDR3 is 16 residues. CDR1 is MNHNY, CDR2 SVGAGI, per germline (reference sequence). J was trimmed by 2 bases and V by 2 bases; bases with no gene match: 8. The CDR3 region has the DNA TGTGCCAGCAGTTACGATCCTAGCGGGCCGACCTACGAGCAGTACTTC. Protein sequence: CASSYDPSGPTYEQYF.

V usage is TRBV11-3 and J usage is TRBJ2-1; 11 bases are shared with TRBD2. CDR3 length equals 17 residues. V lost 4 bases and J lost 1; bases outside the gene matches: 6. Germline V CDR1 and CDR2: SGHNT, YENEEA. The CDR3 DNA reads TGTGCCAGCAGCTCGGGGGGGACTAGCGGTTCCTACAATGAGCAGTTCTTC. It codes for CASSSGGTSGSYNEQFF.

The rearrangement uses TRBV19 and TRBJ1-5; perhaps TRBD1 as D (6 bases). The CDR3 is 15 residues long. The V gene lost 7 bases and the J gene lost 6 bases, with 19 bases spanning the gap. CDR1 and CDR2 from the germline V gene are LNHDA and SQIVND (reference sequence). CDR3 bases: TGTGCCAGTAACACCCGGGACAATTGGGGTCAGCCCCAGCATTTT. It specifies CASNTRDNWGQPQHF.

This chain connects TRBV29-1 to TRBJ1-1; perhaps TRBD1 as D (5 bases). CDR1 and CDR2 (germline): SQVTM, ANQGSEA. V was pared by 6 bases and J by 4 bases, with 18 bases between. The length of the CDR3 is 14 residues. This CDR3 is CSVLLQGIGTEAFF. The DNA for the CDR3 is TGCAGCGTCCTACTCCAGGGAATTGGCACTGAAGCTTTCTTT. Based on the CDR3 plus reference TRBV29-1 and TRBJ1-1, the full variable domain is SAVISQKPSRDICQRGTSLTIQCQVDSQVTMMFWYRQQPGQSLTLIATANQGSEATYESGFVIDKFPISRPNLTFSTLTVSNMSPEDSSIYLCSVLLQGIGTEAFFGQGTRLTVV.

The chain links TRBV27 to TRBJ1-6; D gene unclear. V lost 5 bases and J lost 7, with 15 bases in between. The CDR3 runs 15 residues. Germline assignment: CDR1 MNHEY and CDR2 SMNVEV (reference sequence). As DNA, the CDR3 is TGTGCCAGCAGTCACATTTATACGGGAAATTCACCCCTCCACTTT. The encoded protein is CASSHIYTGNSPLHF.

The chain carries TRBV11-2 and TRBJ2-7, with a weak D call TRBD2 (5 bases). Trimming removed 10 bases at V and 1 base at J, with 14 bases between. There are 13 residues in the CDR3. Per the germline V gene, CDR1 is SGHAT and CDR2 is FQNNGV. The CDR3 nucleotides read TGTGCCACTTCGGCAGGACTTTCCTACGAGCAGTACTTC. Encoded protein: CATSAGLSYEQYF.

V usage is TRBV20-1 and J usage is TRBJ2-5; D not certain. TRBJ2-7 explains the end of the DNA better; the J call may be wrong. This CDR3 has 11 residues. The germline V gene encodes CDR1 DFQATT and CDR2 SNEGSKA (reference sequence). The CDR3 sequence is CSAREDYEQYF. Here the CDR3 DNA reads TGCAGTGCTAGAGAGGACTACGAGCAGTACTTC.

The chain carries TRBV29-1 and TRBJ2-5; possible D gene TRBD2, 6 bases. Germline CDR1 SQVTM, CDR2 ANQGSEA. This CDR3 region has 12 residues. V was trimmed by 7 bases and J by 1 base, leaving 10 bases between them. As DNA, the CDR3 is TGCAGCGCCGCGGGGAGCCAAGAGACCCAGTACTTC. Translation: CSAAGSQETQYF. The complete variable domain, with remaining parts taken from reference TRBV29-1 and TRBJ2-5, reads SAVISQKPSRDICQRGTSLTIQCQVDSQVTMMFWYRQQPGQSLTLIATANQGSEATYESGFVIDKFPISRPNLTFSTLTVSNMSPEDSSIYLCSAAGSQETQYFGPGTRLLVL.

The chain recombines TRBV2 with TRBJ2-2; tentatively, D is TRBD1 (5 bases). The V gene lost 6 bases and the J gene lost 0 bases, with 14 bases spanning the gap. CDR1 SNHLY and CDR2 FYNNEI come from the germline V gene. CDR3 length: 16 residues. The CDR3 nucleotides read TGTGCCAGCAGACCCCAGGGCACGTCGAACACCGGGGAGCTGTTTTTT. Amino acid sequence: CASRPQGTSNTGELFF.

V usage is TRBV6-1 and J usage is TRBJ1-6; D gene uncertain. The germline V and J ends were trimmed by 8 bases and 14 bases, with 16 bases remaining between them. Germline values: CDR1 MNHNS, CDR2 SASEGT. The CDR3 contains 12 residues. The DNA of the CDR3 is TGTGCCAGCCAGATGCCTACCGGAGCCCTCCACTTT. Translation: CASQMPTGALHF.

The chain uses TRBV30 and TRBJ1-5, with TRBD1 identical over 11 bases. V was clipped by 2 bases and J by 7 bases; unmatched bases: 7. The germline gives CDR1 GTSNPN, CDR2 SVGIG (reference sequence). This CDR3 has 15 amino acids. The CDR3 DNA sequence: TGTGCCTGGAGTCTTGGGACAGGGGGACAGCAGCCCCAGCATTTT. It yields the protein CAWSLGTGGQQPQHF.